The 24 T cell receptor beta chains presented below share a single source sample, sequenced in a study of blood T cell repertoires in COVID-19. Libraries were prepared by immunoSEQ multiplex PCR; TCRdb keeps only in-frame clonotypes and omits some of them. This repertoire shows hundreds of thousands of clones, around 87% found once; its top ten account for roughly 1%. The specimen sequenced was peripheral blood. The receptors here all came from a woman between 40 and 55 years old with COVID-19, enrolled during active disease.

Here the CDR3 reads CAWSMGHYQDYGYTF. The CDR3 DNA follows: TGTGCCTGGAGTATGGGACATTACCAGGACTATGGCTACACCTTC. The chain uses TRBV30 and TRBJ1-2; a possible D gene is TRBD1 (6 bases). This CDR3 has 15 amino acids. CDR1 GTSNPN and CDR2 SVGIG come from the germline V gene (reference sequence). V gave up 2 bases and J gave up 3 bases, with 16 bases separating them.

This clone was recorded once. The rearrangement uses TRBV5-5 and TRBJ1-5; unclear D gene. CDR1 is SGHKS, CDR2 YYEKEE, per germline (reference sequence). V was trimmed by 0 bases and J by 9 bases, leaving 13 bases between them. The CDR3 runs 14 residues. The CDR3 is CASSLVGGSGPQHF. Here the CDR3 DNA reads TGTGCCAGCAGCTTGGTGGGAGGCTCTGGGCCCCAGCATTTT.

CDR3 protein: CASSLSRGTGSYEQYF. CDR3 nucleotide sequence: TGTGCCAGCAGCTTGTCCAGGGGGACAGGCTCCTACGAGCAGTACTTC. The rearrangement links TRBV7-2 to TRBJ2-7, with 8 bases aligning to TRBD1. CDR3 length: 16 residues. CDR1 and CDR2 (germline): SGHTA, FQGNSA. Germline trimming cut 3 bases from V and 0 bases from J; bases unmatched to any gene: 7.

This clone was recorded once. The V and J genes are TRBV6-5 and TRBJ2-7; D may be TRBD1 (6 bases). The CDR3 covers 14 residues. Germline V gives CDR1 MNHEY, CDR2 SVGAGI. V lost 4 bases, J lost 6 bases, and 16 bases lay in between. The CDR3 nucleotides read TGTGCCAGCAGTTCGGCACAGGGAAGGGGCGAGCAGTACTTC. As protein: CASSSAQGRGEQYF.

The rearrangement joins TRBV5-1 to TRBJ1-4, with D uncertain. The CDR3 is made up of 14 amino acids. Germline CDR1 reads SGHRS; CDR2 reads YFSETQ. The V and J ends lost 0 bases and 5 bases respectively, with 8 bases between them. The CDR3 sequence is CASSLGPGNEKLFF. For the CDR3, the DNA is TGCGCCAGCAGCTTGGGGCCGGGAAATGAAAAACTGTTTTTT.

CDR3 DNA sequence: TGTGCCAGCAGCTTAGGAGGACAGATCTACGAGCAGTACTTC. Translation gives CASSLGGQIYEQYF. The chain has TRBV11-2 and TRBJ2-7; a weak D match, TRBD1 (6 bases). The CDR3 length is 14 residues. Germline CDR1 is SGHAT and CDR2 is FQNNGV. The V end was cut by 1 base, the J end by 3 bases, with 10 bases between.

This clone has just one count. This sequence joins TRBV30 and TRBJ1-5; the D is unclear. Trimming cost V 1 base and J 3 bases, with 4 bases left between them. The CDR3 has 12 amino acids. Germline V gives CDR1 GTSNPN, CDR2 SVGIG (reference sequence). The CDR3 coding sequence is TGTGCCTGGAGTGGGCCCAATCAGCCCCAGCATTTT. Amino acid sequence: CAWSGPNQPQHF.

On this clone: Other nucleotide sequences in the sample specify the same CDR3. This chain connects TRBV7-9 to TRBJ2-3; 12 bases are shared with TRBD2. CDR1 SEHNR and CDR2 FQNEAQ come from the germline V gene (reference sequence). V was clipped by 3 bases and J by 3 bases; unmatched bases: 1. CDR3 length: 15 amino acids. CDR3 protein: CASSLTSGGTDTQYF. CDR3 DNA sequence: TGTGCCAGCAGCTTGACTAGCGGGGGAACAGATACGCAGTATTTT. Using reference TRBV7-9 and TRBJ2-3 for the parts outside the CDR3, the full variable domain is DTGVSQNPRHKITKRGQNVTFRCDPISEHNRLYWYRQTLGQGPEFLTYFQNEAQLEKSRLLSDRFSAERPKGSFSTLEIQRTEQGDSAMYLCASSLTSGGTDTQYFGPGTRLTVL.

The chain recombines TRBV24-1 with TRBJ1-2, with D uncertain. Trimming stripped 3 bases from V and 8 bases from J, with 9 bases between. Germline assignment: CDR1 KGHDR and CDR2 SFDVKD. CDR3 size: 12 residues. CDR3 in amino acids: CATSDPSRGYTF. The DNA for the CDR3 is TGTGCCACCAGTGATCCAAGCAGGGGCTACACCTTC.

This rearrangement joins TRBV19 to TRBJ2-5; TRBD2 matches 13 bases. V shed 3 bases, J shed 1 base, and the junction held 8 bases outside the gene matches. This CDR3 comprises 18 residues. Germline values: CDR1 LNHDA, CDR2 SQIVND (reference sequence). Here the CDR3 DNA reads TGTGCCAGTAGTATTTCGGGACTAGCGGGAAAACCCCAAGAGACCCAGTACTTC. It codes for CASSISGLAGKPQETQYF.

V usage is TRBV27 and J usage is TRBJ2-6; 10 bases line up with TRBD2. Germline V CDR1 and CDR2: MNHEY, SMNVEV (reference sequence). Trimming took 6 bases from V and 0 from J; bases not matched to a gene: 5. The CDR3 totals 17 residues. In DNA form, the CDR3 reads TGTGCCAGCAGAAGCCCTAGCGGGAGCTCTGGGGCCAACGTCCTGACTTTC. This codes for CASRSPSGSSGANVLTF. The whole variable domain, filled in from reference TRBV27 and TRBJ2-6, reads EAQVTQNPRYLITVTGKKLTVTCSQNMNHEYMSWYRQDPGLGLRQIYYSMNVEVTDKGDVPEGYKVSRKEKRNFPLILESPSPNQTSLYFCASRSPSGSSGANVLTFGAGSRLTVL.

This sequence joins TRBV2 and TRBJ2-1; TRBD2 matches 10 bases. V shed 8 bases and J 7 bases; nucleotides not matched to a gene: 8. In germline, CDR1 is SNHLY, CDR2 FYNNEI. The CDR3 sequence is 14 residues long. The CDR3 DNA reads as TGTGCCAGCTTGAGCGGGGGGGCCGGAAATGAGCAGTTCTTC. Its protein product is CASLSGGAGNEQFF.

The chain has TRBV27 and TRBJ2-1; the match to TRBD2 covers 7 bases. Losses at the gene ends were 5 bases for V and 6 bases for J; bases not matched to a gene: 10. Germline loops: CDR1 MNHEY, CDR2 SMNVEV (reference sequence). The CDR3 loop spans 15 amino acids. CDR3 sequence (DNA): TGTGCCAGCAGTCCCAGGACTAGAGTCGGCAATGAGCAGTTCTTC. This translates into CASSPRTRVGNEQFF.

The chain recombines TRBV18 with TRBJ2-1; TRBD2 is a possible D gene (5 bases). CDR3 length: 17 amino acids. Per the germline V gene, CDR1 is KGHSH and CDR2 is LQKENI. The germline V and J ends were trimmed by 3 bases and 2 bases, with 17 bases remaining between them. The CDR3 DNA sequence: TGTGCCAGCTCACCCCTCACCCCGCCCGGGGCCTACAATGAGCAGTTCTTC. It translates to CASSPLTPPGAYNEQFF. Full variable domain (missing parts from reference TRBV18 and TRBJ2-1): NAGVMQNPRHLVRRRGQEARLRCSPMKGHSHVYWYRQLPEEGLKFMVYLQKENIIDESGMPKERFSAEFPKEGPSILRIQQVVRGDSAAYFCASSPLTPPGAYNEQFFGPGTRLTVL.

The V and J genes are TRBV19 and TRBJ2-3, with 7 bases aligning to TRBD2. CDR1 is LNHDA, CDR2 SQIVND, per germline (reference sequence). The length of the CDR3 is 15 residues. Germline trimming cut 1 base from V and 1 base from J; bases unmatched to any gene: 2. The CDR3 DNA sequence: TGTGCCAGTAGTATAGCTAGCGGTGGCACAGATACGCAGTATTTT. Protein sequence: CASSIASGGTDTQYF. Full variable domain (rest looked up from reference TRBV19 and TRBJ2-3): DGGITQSPKYLFRKEGQNVTLSCEQNLNHDAMYWYRQDPGQGLRLIYYSQIVNDFQKGDIAEGYSVSREKKESFPLTVTSAQKNPTAFYLCASSIASGGTDTQYFGPGTRLTVL.

This clone has only one observation. The chain couples TRBV6-5 to TRBJ1-1; D is uncertain. V was pared by 8 bases and J by 3 bases, with 16 bases between. Germline V gene data show CDR1 as MNHEY and CDR2 as SVGAGI. This CDR3 is 14 amino acids long. CDR3: CASPVGEGDTEAFF. The CDR3 DNA follows: TGTGCCAGCCCAGTAGGCGAGGGAGACACTGAAGCTTTCTTT.

V usage is TRBV6-5 and J usage is TRBJ1-4; D gene unclear. Germline V gene sequence: CDR1 MNHEY, CDR2 SVGAGI. V shed 2 bases and J shed 8 bases, with 6 bases lying between them. The CDR3 runs 12 residues. CDR3 sequence: CASSYPGEKLFF. The CDR3 DNA is TGTGCCAGCAGTTACCCGGGAGAAAAACTGTTTTTT.

The chain is built from TRBV27 and TRBJ1-1; D is possibly TRBD1 (6 bases). V was clipped by 1 base and J by 4 bases, with 13 bases between them. The CDR3 has 15 amino acids. Germline-derived CDR1 and CDR2 are MNHEY and SMNVEV (reference sequence). The CDR3 nucleotides are TGTGCCAGCAGTTTATTCAGGGGCGCGTTCACTGAAGCTTTCTTT. Amino acid sequence: CASSLFRGAFTEAFF.

This chain connects TRBV5-5 to TRBJ2-3, with D perhaps TRBD1 (7 bases). Germline loops: CDR1 SGHKS, CDR2 YYEKEE (reference sequence). The ends were cut back, 4 bases at V and 8 bases at J, with 17 bases in the middle. This CDR3 region has 14 residues. The CDR3 DNA reads TGTGCCAGCAGCGGAGGGGGCGGAAACCCTACGCAGTATTTT. This codes for CASSGGGGNPTQYF.

Details on this clone: This same CDR3 is encoded by further DNA sequences in the sample. The chain uses TRBV18 and TRBJ1-3, with D possibly being TRBD1 (5 bases). Germline V gene lookup returns CDR1 KGHSH and CDR2 LQKENI. The CDR3 is 15 amino acids. V was shortened by 3 bases and J by 2 bases, with 11 bases between the two germline ends. CDR3: CASSPPAGTGNTIYF. DNA for the CDR3: TGTGCCAGCTCACCCCCGGCAGGGACTGGAAACACCATATATTTT.

The gene calls are TRBV9 and TRBJ1-4, with D unresolved. The CDR3 contains 15 residues. V lost 0 bases, J lost 7 bases, and 13 bases lay in between. Germline V gene sequence: CDR1 SGDLS, CDR2 YYNGEE. The CDR3 DNA follows: TGTGCCAGCAGCGTAGGTATTTCCGGGAGTGAAAAACTGTTTTTT. It yields the protein CASSVGISGSEKLFF.

CDR3 nucleotide sequence: TGTGCCAGCAGGCTTGACAGGAACACTGAAGCTTTCTTT. It codes for CASRLDRNTEAFF. V is TRBV12-3 or TRBV12-4 and J is TRBJ1-1, with a weak D call TRBD1 (5 bases). The CDR3 is 13 amino acids. The V and J ends lost 6 bases and 1 base respectively, with 9 bases between them.

The gene calls are TRBV7-3 and TRBJ2-1; 9 positions match TRBD2. The CDR3 consists of 16 residues. The ends lost 3 bases at V and 5 bases at J; junction bases unmatched: 8. The germline CDR1 and CDR2 sequences are SGHTA and FQGTGA. The DNA of the CDR3 is TGTGCCAGCAGCTTGGCGGGCCCTAGCGGGGACAATGAGCAGTTCTTC. It translates to CASSLAGPSGDNEQFF.

The chain couples TRBV28 to TRBJ2-1, with a weak D call TRBD2 (5 bases). V lost 1 base, J lost 6 bases, and 10 bases lay in between. Per the germline V gene, CDR1 is MDHEN and CDR2 is SYDVKM. The CDR3 has 14 amino acids. CDR3: CASSLSTAGNEQFF. CDR3 nucleotides: TGTGCCAGCAGTTTATCGACCGCGGGCAATGAGCAGTTCTTC. Drawing the rest from reference TRBV28 and TRBJ2-1, the complete variable domain is DVKVTQSSRYLVKRTGEKVFLECVQDMDHENMFWYRQDPGLGLRLIYFSYDVKMKEKGDIPEGYSVSREKKERFSLILESASTNQTSMYLCASSLSTAGNEQFFGPGTRLTVL.